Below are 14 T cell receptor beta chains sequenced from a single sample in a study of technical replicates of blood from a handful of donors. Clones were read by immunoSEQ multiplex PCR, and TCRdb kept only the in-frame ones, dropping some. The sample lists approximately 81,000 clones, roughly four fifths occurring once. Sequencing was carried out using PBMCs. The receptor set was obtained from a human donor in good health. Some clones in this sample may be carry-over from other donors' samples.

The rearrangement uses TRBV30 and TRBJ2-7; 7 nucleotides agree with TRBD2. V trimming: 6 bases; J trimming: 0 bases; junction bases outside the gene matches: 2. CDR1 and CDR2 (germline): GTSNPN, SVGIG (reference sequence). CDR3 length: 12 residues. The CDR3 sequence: CACQRDSYEQYF. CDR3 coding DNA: TGTGCCTGTCAGCGGGACTCCTACGAGCAGTACTTC. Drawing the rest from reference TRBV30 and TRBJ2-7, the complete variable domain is SQTIHQWPATLVQPVGSPLSLECTVEGTSNPNLYWYRQAAGRGLQLLFYSVGIGQISSEVPQNLSASRPQDRQFILSSKKLLLSDSGFYLCACQRDSYEQYFGPGTRLTVT.

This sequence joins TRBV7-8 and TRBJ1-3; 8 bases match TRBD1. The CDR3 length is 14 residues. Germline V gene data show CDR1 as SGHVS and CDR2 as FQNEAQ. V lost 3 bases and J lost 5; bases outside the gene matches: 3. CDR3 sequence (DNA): TGTGCCAGCAGCTTGGACAGGGCTCGAAACACCATATATTTT. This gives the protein CASSLDRARNTIYF. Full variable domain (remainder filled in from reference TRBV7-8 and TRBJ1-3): GAGVSQSPRYKVAKRGQDVALRCDPISGHVSLFWYQQALGQGPEFLTYFQNEAQLDKSGLPSDRFFAERPEGSVSTLKIQRTQQEDSAVYLCASSLDRARNTIYFGEGSWLTVV.

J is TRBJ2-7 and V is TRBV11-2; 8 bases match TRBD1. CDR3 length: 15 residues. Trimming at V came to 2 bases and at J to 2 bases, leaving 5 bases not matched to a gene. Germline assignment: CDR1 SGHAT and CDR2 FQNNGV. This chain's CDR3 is CASSLLGQGTYEQYF. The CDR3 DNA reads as TGTGCCAGCAGCTTACTTGGACAGGGTACCTACGAGCAGTACTTC. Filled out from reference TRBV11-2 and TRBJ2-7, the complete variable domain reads EAGVAQSPRYKIIEKRQSVAFWCNPISGHATLYWYQQILGQGPKLLIQFQNNGVVDDSQLPKDRFSAERLKGVDSTLKIQPAKLEDSAVYLCASSLLGQGTYEQYFGPGTRLTVT.

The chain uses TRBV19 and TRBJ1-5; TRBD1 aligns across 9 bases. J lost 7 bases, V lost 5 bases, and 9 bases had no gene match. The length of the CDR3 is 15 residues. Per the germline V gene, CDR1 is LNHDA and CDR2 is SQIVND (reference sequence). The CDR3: CASSPIDRGVQPQHF. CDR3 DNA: TGTGCCAGTAGTCCGATTGACAGGGGGGTGCAGCCCCAGCATTTT.

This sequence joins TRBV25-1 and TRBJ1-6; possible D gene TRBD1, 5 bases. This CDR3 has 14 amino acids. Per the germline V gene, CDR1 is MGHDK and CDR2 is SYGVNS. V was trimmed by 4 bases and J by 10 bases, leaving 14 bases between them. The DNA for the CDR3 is TGTGCCAGCAGTGGCTCTGGGGCTGGATCACCCCTCCACTTT. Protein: CASSGSGAGSPLHF.

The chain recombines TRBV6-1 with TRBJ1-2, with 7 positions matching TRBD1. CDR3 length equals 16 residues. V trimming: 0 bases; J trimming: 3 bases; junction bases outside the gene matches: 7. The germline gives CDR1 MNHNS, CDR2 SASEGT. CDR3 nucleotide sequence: TGTGCCAGCAGTGAAGCCCTCTACAGGGGTGACTATGGCTACACCTTC. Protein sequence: CASSEALYRGDYGYTF.

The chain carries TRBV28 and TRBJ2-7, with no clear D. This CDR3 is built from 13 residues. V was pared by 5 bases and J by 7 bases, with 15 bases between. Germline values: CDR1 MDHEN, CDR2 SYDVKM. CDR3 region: CASSPAIPREQYF. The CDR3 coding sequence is TGTGCCAGCAGTCCAGCAATCCCGAGGGAGCAGTACTTC.

CDR3 protein: CASSHRGEQYF. The CDR3, as DNA: TGCGCCAGCAGCCATCGGGGTGAGCAGTACTTC. The chain combines TRBV4-1 with TRBJ2-7, with D tentatively TRBD2 (5 bases). CDR1 and CDR2 (germline): MGHRA, YSYEKL. V was shortened by 3 bases and J by 7 bases, with 7 bases between the two germline ends. This CDR3 has 11 residues.

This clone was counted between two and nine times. The CDR3 spells CASSRADGMDIQYF. DNA of the CDR3: TGTGCCAGCAGCAGAGCGGATGGGATGGACATTCAGTACTTC. This chain connects TRBV9 to TRBJ2-4, with D tentatively TRBD2 (5 bases). The germline V and J ends were trimmed by 4 bases and 8 bases, with 16 bases remaining between them. Germline CDR1 SGDLS, CDR2 YYNGEE. The CDR3 loop spans 14 amino acids. The full variable domain, in which reference TRBV9 and TRBJ2-4 provide the parts outside the CDR3, is DSGVTQTPKHLITATGQRVTLRCSPRSGDLSVYWYQQSLDQGLQFLIQYYNGEERAKGNILERFSAQQFPDLHSELNLSSLELGDSALYFCASSRADGMDIQYFGAGTRLSVL.

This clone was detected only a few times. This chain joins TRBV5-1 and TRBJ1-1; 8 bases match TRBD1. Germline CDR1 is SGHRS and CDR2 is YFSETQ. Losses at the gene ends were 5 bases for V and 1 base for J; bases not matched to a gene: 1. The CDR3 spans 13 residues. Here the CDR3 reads CASSGQGNTEAFF. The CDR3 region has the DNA TGCGCCAGCAGTGGACAGGGGAACACTGAAGCTTTCTTT.

The CDR3: CASSLFGTGGPYEQYF. CDR3 sequence (DNA): TGTGCCAGCAGTTTATTTGGGACAGGGGGCCCCTACGAGCAGTACTTC. This chain uses TRBV27 with TRBJ2-7; TRBD1 agrees at 12 bases. J was trimmed by 2 bases and V by 1 base; bases with no gene match: 3. The germline V gene has CDR1 MNHEY and CDR2 SMNVEV (reference sequence). The CDR3 contains 16 residues.

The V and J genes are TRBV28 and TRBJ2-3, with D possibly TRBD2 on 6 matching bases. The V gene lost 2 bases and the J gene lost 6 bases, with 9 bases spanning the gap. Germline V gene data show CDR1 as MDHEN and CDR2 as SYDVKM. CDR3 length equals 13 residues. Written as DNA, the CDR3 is TGTGCCAGCAGTTTAAGCGGGCCGGATACGCAGTATTTT. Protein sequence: CASSLSGPDTQYF. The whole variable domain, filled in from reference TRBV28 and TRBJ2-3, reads DVKVTQSSRYLVKRTGEKVFLECVQDMDHENMFWYRQDPGLGLRLIYFSYDVKMKEKGDIPEGYSVSREKKERFSLILESASTNQTSMYLCASSLSGPDTQYFGPGTRLTVL.

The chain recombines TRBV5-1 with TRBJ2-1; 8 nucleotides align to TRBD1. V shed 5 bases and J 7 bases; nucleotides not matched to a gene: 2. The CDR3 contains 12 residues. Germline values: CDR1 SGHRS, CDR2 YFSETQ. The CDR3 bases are TGCGCCAGCAGGCGGACAGGGAATGAGCAGTTCTTC. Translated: CASRRTGNEQFF.

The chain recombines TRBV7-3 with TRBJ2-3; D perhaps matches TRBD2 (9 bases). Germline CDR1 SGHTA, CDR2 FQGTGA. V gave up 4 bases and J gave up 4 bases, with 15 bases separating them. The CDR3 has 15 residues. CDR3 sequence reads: CASSSGGGRADTQYF. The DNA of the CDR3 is TGTGCCAGCAGCTCAGGGGGCGGGAGGGCAGATACGCAGTATTTT. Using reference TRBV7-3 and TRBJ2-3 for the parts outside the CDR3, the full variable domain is GAGVSQTPSNKVTEKGKYVELRCDPISGHTALYWYRQSLGQGPEFLIYFQGTGAADDSGLPNDRFFAVRPEGSVSTLKIQRTERGDSAVYLCASSSGGGRADTQYFGPGTRLTVL.